One and the same sample provided the 24 T cell receptor beta chains below, sequenced in a study of blood T cell repertoires in COVID-19. Some clones are missing from TCRdb's copy, which holds only in-frame ones; the method was immunoSEQ multiplex PCR. This table holds about 280,000 clones, more than 75% found once. The sequencing input was peripheral blood. These receptors all come from a woman under 40 who had recovered from COVID-19.

This rearrangement joins TRBV6-5 to TRBJ2-7; D is unresolved. With 1 base removed from V and 5 bases from J, the gap between germline ends came to 12 bases. Germline V gene sequence: CDR1 MNHEY, CDR2 SVGAGI. The length of the CDR3 is 14 residues. CDR3 residues: CASSYFSGSDEQYF. CDR3 DNA sequence: TGTGCCAGCAGTTACTTTTCTGGTTCGGACGAGCAGTACTTC.

This clone was counted once. The rearrangement links TRBV5-8 to TRBJ2-7; the D is unclear. The germline V gene encodes CDR1 SGHTS and CDR2 YDEGEE. The ends were cut back, 2 bases at V and 3 bases at J, with 3 bases in the middle. The CDR3 loop spans 11 amino acids. CDR3 amino acids: CASSFGYEQYF. The CDR3 DNA sequence: TGTGCCAGCAGCTTCGGCTACGAGCAGTACTTC.

Here the CDR3 reads CASSPNRGRRAFF. CDR3 coding DNA: TGTGCCAGCAGTCCAAACAGGGGGCGTCGAGCTTTCTTT. The V and J genes are TRBV14 and TRBJ1-1; 9 positions match TRBD1. This CDR3 region has 13 residues. CDR1 is SGHDN, CDR2 FVKESK, per germline. After removal of 6 bases from V and 10 bases from J, the junction contained 9 bases not matched to a gene.

The chain combines TRBV5-6 with TRBJ1-2, with D hard to call. This CDR3 spans 13 amino acids. Between the trimmed V and J ends, which lost 9 bases and 4 bases, there was a span of 16 bases. CDR1 and CDR2 from the germline V gene are SGHDT and YYEEEE. CDR3 bases: TGTGCCACCCTACGCCGGGCGGGCTATGGCTACACCTTC. The encoded protein is CATLRRAGYGYTF.

The V and J genes are TRBV3-1 (or the pseudogene TRBV3-2) and TRBJ1-2; 9 bases align to TRBD1. Germline V CDR1 and CDR2: LGHDT, YNNKEL (reference sequence). The CDR3 has 13 residues. The V gene end was trimmed by 7 bases and the J gene end by 5 bases; junction bases not matched to a gene: 5. The CDR3 is CASTGTGKYGYTF. The CDR3 DNA follows: TGTGCCAGCACCGGGACAGGGAAATATGGCTACACCTTC.

The rearrangement joins TRBV13 to TRBJ2-7; 10 nucleotides align to TRBD2. V lost 0 bases and J lost 3; bases outside the gene matches: 8. The germline CDR1 and CDR2 sequences are PRHDT and FYEKMQ (reference sequence). The CDR3 is 17 residues long. CDR3 residues: CASSLGPASGRYYEQYF. CDR3 DNA sequence: TGTGCCAGCAGCTTAGGCCCCGCTAGCGGGAGATACTACGAGCAGTACTTC.

This clone turned up a few times. J is TRBJ2-1 and V is TRBV28; 14 nucleotides align to TRBD2. The CDR3 is 16 residues long. Germline values: CDR1 MDHEN, CDR2 SYDVKM. With V trimmed by 5 bases and J by 5 bases, 5 bases remained unmatched. The CDR3 loop reads CASSLLGLAGDNEQFF. The CDR3 DNA follows: TGTGCCAGCAGTCTCCTGGGACTAGCGGGAGACAATGAGCAGTTCTTC.

V and J are TRBV7-2 and TRBJ2-1; the match to TRBD2 covers 15 bases. The junction had 8 bases not matched to a gene; V was cut back by 3 bases and J by 2 bases. There are 19 residues in the CDR3. Looked up from germline, CDR1 is SGHTA and CDR2 is FQGNSA. The CDR3 loop is CASSFLAGLAGGAYNEQFF. The CDR3 DNA reads as TGTGCCAGCAGCTTTTTAGCCGGACTAGCGGGAGGGGCCTACAATGAGCAGTTCTTC.

CDR3 in DNA: TGCGCCAGCAGTAGATCGGGACTAGGGGCTTACAATGAGCAGTTCTTC. It specifies CASSRSGLGAYNEQFF. The chain uses TRBV10-1 and TRBJ2-1; 8 positions match TRBD2. V lost 5 bases and J lost 4; bases outside the gene matches: 10. CDR3 length equals 16 residues. CDR1 is WNHNN, CDR2 SYGVQD, per germline (reference sequence).

This clone showed up just once. This chain joins TRBV13 and TRBJ2-5; 7 nucleotides line up with TRBD1. CDR3 size: 13 residues. After removal of 2 bases from V and 3 bases from J, the junction contained 0 bases not matched to a gene. Germline loops: CDR1 PRHDT, CDR2 FYEKMQ (reference sequence). The CDR3 nucleotides read TGTGCCAGCAGCTTACAGGGGGAAGAGACCCAGTACTTC. It translates to CASSLQGEETQYF.

This chain connects TRBV9 to TRBJ1-1, with 10 nucleotides matching TRBD1. Losses at the gene ends were 3 bases for V and 5 bases for J; bases not matched to a gene: 13. The CDR3 length is 17 residues. CDR1 is SGDLS and CDR2 is YYNGEE in the germline V gene. Written as DNA, the CDR3 is TGTGCCAGCAGCGACCATTTGTCCGGGACAGGGGAAACTGAAGCTTTCTTT. Translation gives CASSDHLSGTGETEAFF.

This clone occurred once. Other DNA variants within this sample encode the same CDR3. V is TRBV3-1 (or the pseudogene TRBV3-2) and J is TRBJ1-2; D unresolved. Trimming cost V 1 base and J 7 bases, with 7 bases left between them. The CDR3 is 12 amino acids. Germline-derived CDR1 and CDR2 are LGHDT and YNNKEL (reference sequence). The CDR3 bases are TGTGCCAGCAGCCAAGTCCCCGGTGGCTACACCTTC. It specifies CASSQVPGGYTF.

V is TRBV29-1 and J is TRBJ1-2; D call uncertain. V dropped 7 bases and J dropped 3 bases, with 12 bases sitting between them. This CDR3 spans 12 amino acids. Looked up from germline, CDR1 is SQVTM and CDR2 is ANQGSEA. Here the CDR3 reads CSGLTADYGYTF. The CDR3 DNA reads as TGCAGCGGCCTTACAGCGGACTATGGCTACACCTTC.

The J gene is TRBJ1-4, the V gene TRBV9; D uncertain. Deletions cut 4 bases from V and 6 bases from J, with 7 bases between. Per germline, CDR1 SGDLS and CDR2 YYNGEE. The CDR3 is 12 amino acids. CDR3 sequence: CASSRADEKLFF. In nucleotides, the CDR3 is TGTGCCAGCAGCCGCGCGGATGAAAAACTGTTTTTT.

The genes are TRBV11-1 and TRBJ2-3; no clear D. This CDR3 has 14 residues. V dropped 5 bases and J dropped 2 bases, with 11 bases sitting between them. The germline gives CDR1 SGHAT, CDR2 FQDESV (reference sequence). The CDR3 DNA is TGTGCCAGCAGCGACGGAGAATCCACAGATACGCAGTATTTT. It is translated as CASSDGESTDTQYF.

The rearrangement joins TRBV6-6 to TRBJ1-4; no clear D. The V gene lost 2 bases and the J gene lost 7 bases, with 11 bases spanning the gap. The CDR3 extends over 14 amino acids. Per the germline V gene, CDR1 is MNHNY and CDR2 is SVGAGI (reference sequence). The CDR3 loop is CASSYEGLREKLFF. In nucleotides, the CDR3 is TGTGCCAGCAGTTACGAGGGTTTACGTGAAAAACTGTTTTTT.

This clone is a singleton in its sample. This sequence joins TRBV5-8 and TRBJ1-1, with 8 bases aligning to TRBD1. With 4 bases clipped from V and 1 base from J, the junction kept 6 bases outside the gene matches. This CDR3 contains 15 residues. The germline V gene has CDR1 SGHTS and CDR2 YDEGEE. The CDR3 region is CASSPRDRRNTEAFF. CDR3 in DNA: TGTGCCAGCAGCCCACGGGACAGGAGGAACACTGAAGCTTTCTTT.

Note on this clone: One junction end does not reproduce the germline sequence, and a read error may be involved. The V call is TRBV6-5, the J call TRBJ1-1; 7 bases agree with TRBD1. Germline CDR1 MNHEY, CDR2 SVGAGI. The CDR3 consists of 13 residues. This chain's CDR3 is CASSFLTGKDTLF. The CDR3 nucleotides read TGTGCCAGCAGTTTCTTGACAGGGAAGGACACTCTCTTT.

The chain couples TRBV5-6 to TRBJ1-2; D is uncertain. Trimming removed 0 bases from V and 5 bases from J, with 14 bases in between. The germline gives CDR1 SGHDT, CDR2 YYEEEE. The CDR3 is made up of 15 amino acids. Written as DNA, the CDR3 is TGTGCCAGCAGCTTGGCCACTGGGAGGGTATATGGCTACACCTTC. Protein: CASSLATGRVYGYTF.

The J gene is TRBJ1-1, the V gene TRBV10-2; TRBD1 matches 7 bases. The CDR3 runs 16 residues. Germline V gives CDR1 WSHSY, CDR2 SAAADI. V shed 3 bases, J shed 5 bases, and the junction held 12 bases outside the gene matches. The CDR3 loop reads CASSELKTGVGTEAFF. The CDR3 DNA sequence: TGCGCCAGCAGTGAACTTAAAACAGGGGTGGGAACTGAAGCTTTCTTT.

This clone has a handful of counts. The J gene is TRBJ2-4, the V gene TRBV3-1 (or the pseudogene TRBV3-2), with 7 bases lining up with TRBD1. CDR3 length equals 16 residues. The V and J ends lost 0 bases and 1 base, in that order; junction bases with no gene match: 3. CDR1 and CDR2 from the germline V gene are LGHDT and YNNKEL (reference sequence). The CDR3, as DNA: TGTGCCAGCAGCCAAGATACCAGGGGGGCCAAAAACATTCAGTACTTC. This encodes CASSQDTRGAKNIQYF.

This chain uses TRBV5-8 with TRBJ2-7; 7 bases are shared with TRBD1. Germline CDR1 is SGHTS and CDR2 is YDEGEE. The CDR3 covers 15 residues. Trimming removed 0 bases from V and 5 bases from J; junction bases left unmatched: 8. This chain's CDR3 is CASSLGTGEGNEQYF. The CDR3 DNA follows: TGTGCCAGCAGCTTGGGTACAGGGGAAGGCAACGAGCAGTACTTC.

The chain carries TRBV5-1 and TRBJ1-1, with D tentatively TRBD1 (5 bases). V lost 4 bases and J 4 bases, leaving 11 bases between the germline ends. Germline CDR1 and CDR2: SGHRS and YFSETQ. The CDR3 totals 13 residues. Here the CDR3 reads CASSRDSITEAFF. CDR3 sequence (DNA): TGCGCCAGCAGCCGCGACAGTATCACTGAAGCTTTCTTT.

A note on this clone: The same CDR3 arises from other DNA sequences in this sample as well. The chain recombines TRBV29-1 with TRBJ2-1, with TRBD2 as a possible D gene (6 bases). The CDR3 consists of 14 residues. Germline-derived CDR1 and CDR2 are SQVTM and ANQGSEA. V was trimmed by 6 bases and J by 0 bases, leaving 12 bases between them. The CDR3 DNA is TGCAGCGTAGATCGGGGGAGCTCCTACAATGAGCAGTTCTTC. Amino acids: CSVDRGSSYNEQFF.